One T cell receptor (beta chain) is described in this entry. Its recognized antigen is unknown. Base quality data are lacking; no much larger clone is found one base away. Trimming takes 2 bases from V and 8 bases from J, and the germline ends sit 12 bases apart. Including cysteine and phenylalanine, the CDR3 has 14 amino acids. The only DNA kept is the CDR3, 42 bases in frame from the first base. Per the germline V gene, MNHEY is the CDR1 and SVGAGI is the CDR2. TCRbeta CDR3 regions were amplified from genomic DNA using the immunoSEQ Assay, a bias-controlled multiplex PCR. Per the authors' processing: The number of nucleated cells in each sample was estimated by amplification of reference gene primers within the assay. To quantify the absolute abundance of each unique TCRbeta CDR3 rearrangement, sequence reads were collapsed and filtered. For each sample, productive Simpson clonality was calculated by taking the square root of Simpson's diversity index across productive rearrangements. TCRdb stores this immuneACCESS table with in-frame sequences only. Part of the clones is absent; in the studies checked, under half of the shortfall reflects unresolved V genes, and no reason is known for the rest. V and J calls and clone size are as listed in that table; D and trimming were resolved from the DNA. This sample gives about 150,000 clones in total; approximately 87% of them show up just once. The top ten hold about 6.6% of the sample.

The sample belongs to a study of blood T cell repertoires in COVID-19 (dated by TCRdb to between 2020 and 2021). Some background on the complete study: The collaborator samples originated in the United States, Italy and Spain and spanned the acute and convalescent phases of COVID-19. The dataset comprised deeply sampled blood TCRbeta repertoires from subjects exposed to, actively infected with, or recovered from COVID-19. Samples were obtained from the ongoing ImmuneRACE study (first 160 participants) and from 1,200 or so subjects provided by 6 global collaborators. The repertoires were made available in a free public database intended to serve as a resource for research on the immune response to SARS-CoV-2. The material from the prospective study consisted of cDNA or gDNA derived from T cells, B-cell-depleted T cells, or PBMCs. A de-identified subject ID, COVID-19 status, age in years and sex were almost always included in the sample metadata. Where available, HLA class I and class II types were taken from metadata supplied by the sample provider and were not determined by assay-based typing. Study-wide conclusions, independent of this receptor: Clinical and demographic metadata were provided uncurated, with the amount varying by source and participant.

Enrolling through a virtual design, the prospective study's participants ranged in age from roughly 18 to 95 years and lived across roughly 24 United States geographic areas. In the prospective study, participants were assigned to cohorts based on the clinical history participants reported in a screening survey and a study questionnaire. Recovered participants in ImmuneRACE Cohort 3 were defined by two consecutive negative NP/OP PCR tests, clearance by a healthcare professional, or resolution of symptoms. In the prospective study, mobile phlebotomists collected whole blood, serum and a nasopharyngeal or oropharyngeal swab from each participant. Over a 2-month period, participants in the prospective study had the option of providing additional blood draws and questionnaires. Before DNA extraction, blood samples from the prospective study were shipped at room temperature or frozen.

The rearranged segments are TRBV6-5 and TRBJ1-4, with a tentative D gene TRBD1 over 5 matching bases. The sample was PBMCs or T cells enriched from blood (not recorded which). This TCR was recovered from a woman aged 45-60 years who had recovered from COVID-19. The CDR3 amino acid sequence is: CASSYGGLGEKLFF. The nucleotide sequence reads as follows: TGTGCCAGCAGTTACGGGGGGTTAGGAGAAAAACTGTTTTTT.